This TCR beta chain was found in a study of cytomegalovirus exposure and HLA in healthy donors. Overall study results and limits: Reported performance of the classifier showed diagnosis of cytomegalovirus status with high specificity and sensitivity. Three chains linked to CMV were shown in vitro to be specific for CMV antigens. Researchers catalogued 160 or so TCR beta chains as cytomegalovirus-associated.

The CDR3 loop spans 14 amino acids. V dropped 3 bases and J dropped 5 bases, with 10 bases sitting between them. Germline loops: CDR1 LGHNA, CDR2 YNFKEQ. Method: immunoSEQ multiplex PCR; TCRdb's copy keeps in-frame clones and lacks some. Here the sample spans fewer than 100,000 clones, approximately 90% being singletons. In the case of this clone: As yet, its antigen is unknown.

The V and J genes are TRBV4-2 and TRBJ2-2; D may be TRBD1 (7 bases). Material for sequencing was PBMCs. The sequence was obtained from a man aged 25 to 40 in good health and CMV-seronegative. CDR3 amino acids: CASSQTGRTGELFF. As DNA, the CDR3 is TGTGCCAGCAGCCAGACAGGGAGGACCGGGGAGCTGTTTTTT.